Listed here are 19 T cell receptor beta chains from one sample, sequenced in a study of T-cell memory formation after mild COVID-19. A single record per CDR3 protein comes from TCRdb applying MiXCR to the 5' RACE reads. The sample has around 110,000 distinct CDR3 sequences, under 15% seen once. Sample: PBMCs or a T cell subset sorted from them (not recorded which). The source is an adult woman who had mild COVID-19 (a few samples of this study predate the infection). Cell type and time point are not known.

In its sample, this clonotype was seen a few times. The chain combines TRBV10-3 with TRBJ1-5; TRBD1 matches 8 bases. The CDR3 is 16 residues long. CDR1 and CDR2 (germline): ENHRY, SYGVKD. V gave up 3 bases and J gave up 4 bases; unmatched junction bases: 8. CDR3 in DNA: TGTGCCATCAGTGACCTAGGACAGGGCGTTAATCAGCCCCAGCATTTT. Translated: CAISDLGQGVNQPQHF.

The chain joins TRBV9 to TRBJ2-1; D is unresolved. Looked up from germline, CDR1 is SGDLS and CDR2 is YYNGEE. V shed 2 bases and J shed 8 bases, with 14 bases lying between them. This CDR3 is 14 amino acids long. The CDR3 loop reads CASSVDQARDEQFF. The CDR3 DNA sequence: TGTGCCAGCAGCGTGGACCAAGCGCGCGATGAGCAGTTCTTC.

This clonotype was seen ten or more times. This rearrangement joins TRBV11-3 to TRBJ2-1; D perhaps matches TRBD2 (6 bases). Germline CDR1 is SGHNT and CDR2 is YENEEA. V shed 1 base and J shed 2 bases, with 9 bases lying between them. The CDR3 totals 15 residues. CDR3 sequence reads: CASSLGGAPYNEQFF. The CDR3, as DNA: TGTGCCAGCAGCTTAGGCGGGGCCCCCTACAATGAGCAGTTCTTC. The entire variable domain, with the rest obtained from reference TRBV11-3 and TRBJ2-1, is as follows: EAGVVQSPRYKIIEKKQPVAFWCNPISGHNTLYWYLQNLGQGPELLIRYENEEAVDDSQLPKDRFSAERLKGVDSTLKIQPAELGDSAVYLCASSLGGAPYNEQFFGPGTRLTVL.

This clonotype has a handful of counts. This chain uses TRBV7-9 with TRBJ2-7; no clear D gene. Between the trimmed V and J ends, which lost 0 bases and 5 bases, there was a span of 5 bases. Germline CDR1 SEHNR, CDR2 FQNEAQ (reference sequence). The CDR3 covers 12 residues. CDR3 bases: TGTGCCAGCAGCTTAGCGGTCGACGAGCAGTACTTC. Translating gives CASSLAVDEQYF.

This clonotype has at least ten counts. The genes are TRBV7-3 and TRBJ2-1; the match to TRBD1 covers 7 bases. The CDR3 runs 15 residues. In germline, CDR1 is SGHTA, CDR2 FQGTGA. The trim removed 5 bases at V and 1 base at J, leaving 5 bases unmatched. CDR3 in DNA: TGTGCCAGCAGCCCCGACAGGGTATCCTACAATGAGCAGTTCTTC. Translation gives CASSPDRVSYNEQFF. Based on the CDR3 plus reference TRBV7-3 and TRBJ2-1, the full variable domain is GAGVSQTPSNKVTEKGKYVELRCDPISGHTALYWYRQSLGQGPEFLIYFQGTGAADDSGLPNDRFFAVRPEGSVSTLKIQRTERGDSAVYLCASSPDRVSYNEQFFGPGTRLTVL.

The chain combines TRBV5-1 with TRBJ1-2; weak D call: TRBD1 (6 bases). Trimming took 0 bases from V and 10 from J, leaving 13 bases between them. CDR1 is SGHRS and CDR2 is YFSETQ in the germline V gene. The CDR3 is 13 residues long. The CDR3 DNA follows: TGCGCCAGCAGCTTGGCTCCAGGGGAGAACTACACCTTC. This sequence encodes CASSLAPGENYTF.

The CDR3 DNA reads TGTGCCAGCAGCTTAGAGTCCTATGAGCAGTTCTTC. Translation gives CASSLESYEQFF. This chain joins TRBV7-2 and TRBJ2-1; D unclear. Germline CDR1 is SGHTA and CDR2 is FQGNSA. Between the trimmed V and J ends, which lost 1 base and 8 bases, there was a span of 6 bases. The CDR3 loop spans 12 amino acids.

This clonotype was seen only a few times. This sequence joins TRBV5-6 and TRBJ2-1; 7 positions agree with TRBD2. J was trimmed by 4 bases and V by 4 bases; bases with no gene match: 5. The germline V gene encodes CDR1 SGHDT and CDR2 YYEEEE. This CDR3 comprises 14 residues. The CDR3: CASSVSGMYNEQFF. CDR3 coding DNA: TGTGCCAGCAGCGTCAGCGGGATGTACAATGAGCAGTTCTTC. The entire variable domain, with the rest obtained from reference TRBV5-6 and TRBJ2-1, is as follows: DAGVTQSPTHLIKTRGQQVTLRCSPKSGHDTVSWYQQALGQGPQFIFQYYEEEERQRGNFPDRFSGHQFPNYSSELNVNALLLGDSALYLCASSVSGMYNEQFFGPGTRLTVL.

The sample holds a few counts of this clonotype. V usage is TRBV4-3 and J usage is TRBJ2-6; D not certain. CDR3 length equals 18 residues. The V end lost 5 bases, the J end lost 0 bases, and 17 bases lay between the germline ends. CDR1 LGHNA and CDR2 YSLEER come from the germline V gene. CDR3 region: CASSVGRGAGSGANVLTF. CDR3 coding DNA: TGCGCCAGCAGCGTAGGGCGAGGTGCAGGCTCTGGGGCCAACGTCCTGACTTTC.

V and J are TRBV12-3 or TRBV12-4 and TRBJ2-5, with 7 bases lining up with TRBD2. CDR3 size: 14 residues. The trim removed 2 bases at V and 4 bases at J, leaving 4 bases unmatched. CDR3 amino acids: CASSLTWEGETQYF. Here the CDR3 DNA reads TGTGCCAGCAGTTTAACTTGGGAGGGAGAGACCCAGTACTTC.

This clonotype was counted between two and nine times. The chain carries TRBV5-1 and TRBJ2-1; D is unclear. V was cut by 1 base and J by 2 bases, with 4 bases left in between. From germline, CDR1 is SGHRS and CDR2 YFSETQ. There are 13 residues in the CDR3. The CDR3 reads CASSLPPYNEQFF. The CDR3 DNA reads as TGCGCCAGCAGCTTGCCGCCCTACAATGAGCAGTTCTTC.

The rearrangement uses TRBV7-2 and TRBJ1-2; D call uncertain. Per germline, CDR1 SGHTA and CDR2 FQGNSA. This CDR3 has 14 amino acids. Trimming took off 2 bases at V and 8 bases at J, with 15 bases between the two ends. This CDR3 reads CASSLWLGAEGYTF. In nucleotides, the CDR3 is TGTGCCAGCAGCTTATGGTTGGGAGCGGAGGGCTACACCTTC.

V is TRBV5-6 and J is TRBJ2-1; 12 bases align to TRBD2. CDR1 and CDR2 from the germline V gene are SGHDT and YYEEEE. J was trimmed by 11 bases and V by 4 bases; bases with no gene match: 13. The CDR3 spans 16 residues. The CDR3 nucleotides are TGTGCCAGCAGCCAGGGGACTAGCGGGCCCACCGTCCAGCAGTTCTTC. It translates to CASSQGTSGPTVQQFF.

The J gene is TRBJ2-7, the V gene TRBV4-2; 12 positions match TRBD2. V shed 3 bases and J 4 bases; nucleotides not matched to a gene: 7. The germline gives CDR1 LGHNA, CDR2 YNFKEQ. The CDR3 runs 16 residues. The CDR3 region is CASSQVLAGGDYEQYF. The CDR3 coding sequence is TGTGCCAGCAGCCAGGTACTAGCGGGAGGTGATTACGAGCAGTACTTC.

This clonotype was seen a few times. V and J are TRBV27 and TRBJ1-3; 11 nucleotides align to TRBD1. This CDR3 spans 15 amino acids. CDR1 and CDR2 (germline): MNHEY, SMNVEV (reference sequence). With V trimmed by 5 bases and J by 7 bases, 7 bases remained unmatched. CDR3 residues: CASSTSGTGGNTIYF. DNA of the CDR3: TGTGCCAGCAGTACATCCGGGACAGGGGGGAACACCATATATTTT.

The gene calls are TRBV6-2 or TRBV6-3 and TRBJ1-5; 11 bases line up with TRBD1. Trimming cost V 5 bases and J 2 bases; bases outside gene matches: 14. The CDR3 is 19 residues long. Germline V gene data show CDR1 as MNHEY and CDR2 as SVGEGT. The DNA of the CDR3 is TGTGCCAGCAGTGCCCCTTTTGGACAGGGGGCAGTTGGCAATCAGCCCCAGCATTTT. It is translated as CASSAPFGQGAVGNQPQHF.

V is TRBV12-3 or TRBV12-4 and J is TRBJ2-3; D not certain. Trimming stripped 7 bases from V and 2 bases from J, with 13 bases between. This CDR3 comprises 14 residues. CDR3 region: CASNDQEITDTQYF. The CDR3 coding sequence is TGTGCCAGCAACGATCAGGAGATCACAGATACGCAGTATTTT.

A few counts support this clonotype. This CDR3 is CATSRTHGIPASTDTQYF. The DNA for the CDR3 is TGTGCCACCAGCAGAACTCACGGGATCCCCGCAAGCACAGATACGCAGTATTTT. The chain is built from TRBV15 and TRBJ2-3, with a tentative D call TRBD2 (5 bases). V gave up 2 bases and J gave up 0 bases, with 18 bases separating them. In germline, CDR1 is LNHNV, CDR2 YYDKDF (reference sequence). The CDR3 contains 18 residues.

The rearrangement joins TRBV5-1 to TRBJ2-1, with TRBD1 as a possible D gene (6 bases). Germline CDR1 and CDR2: SGHRS and YFSETQ. The CDR3 consists of 16 residues. V gave up 4 bases and J gave up 4 bases, with 18 bases separating them. DNA for the CDR3: TGCGCCAGCAGCGCCAACCGGGACACAAAATACAATGAGCAGTTCTTC. Translation: CASSANRDTKYNEQFF.